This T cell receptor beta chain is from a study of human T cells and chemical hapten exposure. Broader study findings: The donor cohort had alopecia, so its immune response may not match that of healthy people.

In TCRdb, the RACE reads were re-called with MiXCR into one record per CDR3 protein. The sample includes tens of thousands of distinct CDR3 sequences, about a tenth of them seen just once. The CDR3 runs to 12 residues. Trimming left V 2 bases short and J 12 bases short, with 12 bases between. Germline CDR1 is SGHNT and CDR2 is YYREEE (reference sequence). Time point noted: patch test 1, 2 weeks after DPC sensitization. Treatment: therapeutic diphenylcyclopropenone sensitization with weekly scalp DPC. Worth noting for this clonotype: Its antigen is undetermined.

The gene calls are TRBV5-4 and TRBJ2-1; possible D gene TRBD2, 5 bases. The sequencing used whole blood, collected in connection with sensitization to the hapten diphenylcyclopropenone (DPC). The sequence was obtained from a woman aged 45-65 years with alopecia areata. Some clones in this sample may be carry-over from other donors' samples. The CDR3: CASSLRGSLQFF. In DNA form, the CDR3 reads TGTGCCAGCAGCTTAAGAGGGAGCCTGCAGTTCTTC.